Sequencing of this T cell receptor (beta chain) was carried out in a study of T-cell reconstitution after alpha-beta-depleted transplantation in children. Library preparation (for TCRbeta) was performed with unique molecular identifiers. MiXCR, run by TCRdb on the PCR reads, gives a single entry per CDR3 protein. Here the sample spans about 340,000 distinct CDR3 sequences, less than 15% being singletons. The table lists this clonotype with a few counts. With 2 bases removed from V and 10 bases from J, the gap between germline ends came to 17 bases. There are 14 residues in the CDR3. Germline loops: CDR1 SGHAT, CDR2 FQDESV (reference sequence).

The chain combines TRBV11-1 with TRBJ1-1; no reliable D call. This clonotype was sampled from a human donor who donated a stem cell graft to a child with Fanconi anemia. This specimen was PBMCs, taken from the stem cell graft. The CDR3 bases are TGTGCCAGCAGCTTATCTACCAGGACGCTCCCAGCTTTCTTT. It encodes CASSLSTRTLPAFF.